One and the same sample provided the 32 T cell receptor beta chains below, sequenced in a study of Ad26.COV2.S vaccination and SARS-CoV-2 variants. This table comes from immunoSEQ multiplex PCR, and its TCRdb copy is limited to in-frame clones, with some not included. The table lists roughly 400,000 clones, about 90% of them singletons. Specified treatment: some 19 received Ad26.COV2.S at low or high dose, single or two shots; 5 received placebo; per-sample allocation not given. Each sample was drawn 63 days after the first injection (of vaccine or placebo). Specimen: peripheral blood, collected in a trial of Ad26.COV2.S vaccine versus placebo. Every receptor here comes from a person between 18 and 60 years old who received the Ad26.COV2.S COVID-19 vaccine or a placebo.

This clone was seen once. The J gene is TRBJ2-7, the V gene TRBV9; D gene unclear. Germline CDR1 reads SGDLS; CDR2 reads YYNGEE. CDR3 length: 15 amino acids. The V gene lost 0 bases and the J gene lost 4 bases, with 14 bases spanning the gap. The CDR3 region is CASSVEPTPLYEQYF. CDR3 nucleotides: TGTGCCAGCAGCGTAGAACCTACCCCCTTGTACGAGCAGTACTTC. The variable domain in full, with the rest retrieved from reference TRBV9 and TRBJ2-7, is DSGVTQTPKHLITATGQRVTLRCSPRSGDLSVYWYQQSLDQGLQFLIQYYNGEERAKGNILERFSAQQFPDLHSELNLSSLELGDSALYFCASSVEPTPLYEQYFGPGTRLTVT.

The CDR3 nucleotides are TGTGCCAGCAGCCAAGGCGGGTACGAGCAGTACTTC. It is translated as CASSQGGYEQYF. This chain connects TRBV6-2 or TRBV6-3 to TRBJ2-7, with D possibly being TRBD2 (5 bases). CDR3 length: 12 residues. CDR1 and CDR2 from the germline V gene are MNHEY and SVGEGT. Trimming left V 6 bases short and J 4 bases short, with 10 bases between.

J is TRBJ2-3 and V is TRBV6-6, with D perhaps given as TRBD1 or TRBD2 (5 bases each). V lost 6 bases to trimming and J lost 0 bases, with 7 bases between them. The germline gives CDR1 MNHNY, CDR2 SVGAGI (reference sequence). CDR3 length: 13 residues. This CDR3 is CASSWDSTDTQYF. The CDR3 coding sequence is TGTGCCAGCAGCTGGGACAGCACAGATACGCAGTATTTT.

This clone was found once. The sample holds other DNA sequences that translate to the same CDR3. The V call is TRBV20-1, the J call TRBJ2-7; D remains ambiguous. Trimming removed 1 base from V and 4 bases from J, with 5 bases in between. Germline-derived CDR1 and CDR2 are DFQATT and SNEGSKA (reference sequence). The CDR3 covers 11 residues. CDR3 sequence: CSARVRYEQYF. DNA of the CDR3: TGCAGTGCTAGAGTCAGGTACGAGCAGTACTTC.

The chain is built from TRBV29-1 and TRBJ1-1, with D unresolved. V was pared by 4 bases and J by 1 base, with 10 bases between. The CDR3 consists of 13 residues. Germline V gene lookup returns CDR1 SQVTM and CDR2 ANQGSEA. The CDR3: CSVGPGRNTEAFF. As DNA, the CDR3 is TGCAGCGTTGGCCCCGGACGGAACACTGAAGCTTTCTTT.

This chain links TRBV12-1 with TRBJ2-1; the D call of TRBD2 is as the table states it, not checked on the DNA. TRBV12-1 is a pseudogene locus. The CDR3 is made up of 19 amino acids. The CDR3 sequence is CASSFGGLAGNSSYNEQFF. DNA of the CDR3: TGTGCCAGCAGCTTTGGTGGACTAGCGGGCAACAGCTCCTACAATGAGCAGTTCTTC.

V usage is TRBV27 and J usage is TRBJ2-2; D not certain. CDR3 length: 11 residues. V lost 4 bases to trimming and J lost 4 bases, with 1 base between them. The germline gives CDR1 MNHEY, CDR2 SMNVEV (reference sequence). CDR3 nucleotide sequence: TGTGCCAGCAGTTCCACCGGGGAGCTGTTTTTT. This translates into CASSSTGELFF.

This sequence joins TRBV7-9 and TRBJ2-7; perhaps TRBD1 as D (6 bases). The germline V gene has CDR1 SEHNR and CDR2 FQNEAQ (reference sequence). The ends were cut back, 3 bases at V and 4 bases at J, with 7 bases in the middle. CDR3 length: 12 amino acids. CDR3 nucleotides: TGTGCCAGCAGCTTCAGGGGATACGAGCAGTACTTC. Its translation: CASSFRGYEQYF.

This CDR3 is CASSQDLLGGGGYTEAFF. The CDR3 nucleotides are TGCGCCAGCAGCCAAGATCTTCTGGGGGGCGGTGGATATACTGAAGCTTTCTTT. V is TRBV4-3 and J is TRBJ1-1, with D perhaps matching TRBD1 (6 bases). The germline V and J ends were trimmed by 0 bases and 5 bases, with 22 bases remaining between them. The CDR3 length is 18 residues. Germline CDR1 reads LGHNA; CDR2 reads YSLEER.

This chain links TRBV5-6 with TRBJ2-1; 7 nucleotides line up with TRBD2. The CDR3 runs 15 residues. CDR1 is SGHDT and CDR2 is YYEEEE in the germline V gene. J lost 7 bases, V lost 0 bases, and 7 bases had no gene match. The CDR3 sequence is CASSLGREYLNEQFF. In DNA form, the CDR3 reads TGTGCCAGCAGCTTGGGGCGGGAGTATTTGAATGAGCAGTTCTTC.

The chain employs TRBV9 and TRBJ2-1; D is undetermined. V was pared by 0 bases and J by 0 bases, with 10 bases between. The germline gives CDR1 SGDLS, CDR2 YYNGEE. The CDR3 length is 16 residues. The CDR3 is CASSVGMDRSYNEQFF. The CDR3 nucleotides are TGTGCCAGCAGCGTAGGTATGGACCGCTCCTACAATGAGCAGTTCTTC. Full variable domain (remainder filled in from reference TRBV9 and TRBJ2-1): DSGVTQTPKHLITATGQRVTLRCSPRSGDLSVYWYQQSLDQGLQFLIQYYNGEERAKGNILERFSAQQFPDLHSELNLSSLELGDSALYFCASSVGMDRSYNEQFFGPGTRLTVL.

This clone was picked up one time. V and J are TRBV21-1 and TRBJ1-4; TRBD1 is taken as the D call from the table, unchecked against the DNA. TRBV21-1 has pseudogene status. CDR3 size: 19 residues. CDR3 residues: CASSIAGTGCFATNEKLFF. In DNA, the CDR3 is TGTGCCAGCAGCATTGCCGGGACAGGGTGCTTCGCAACTAATGAAAAACTGTTTTTT.

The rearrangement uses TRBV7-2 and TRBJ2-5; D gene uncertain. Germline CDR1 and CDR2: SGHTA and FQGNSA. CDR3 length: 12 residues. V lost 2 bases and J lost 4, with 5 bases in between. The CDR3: CASSLSLETQYF. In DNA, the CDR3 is TGTGCCAGCAGCTTATCCCTAGAGACCCAGTACTTC.

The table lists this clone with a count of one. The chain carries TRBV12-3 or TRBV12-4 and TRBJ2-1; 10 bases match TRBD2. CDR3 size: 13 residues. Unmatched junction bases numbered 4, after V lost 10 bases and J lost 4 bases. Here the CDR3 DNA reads TGTGCCACCGCACTAGCGGGATACAATGAGCAGTTCTTC. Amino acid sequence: CATALAGYNEQFF.

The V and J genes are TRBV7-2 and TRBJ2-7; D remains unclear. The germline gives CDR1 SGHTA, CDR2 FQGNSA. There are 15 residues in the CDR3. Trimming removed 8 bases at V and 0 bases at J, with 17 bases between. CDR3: CASGQQKGASYEQYF. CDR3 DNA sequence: TGTGCCAGCGGCCAACAGAAAGGTGCCTCCTACGAGCAGTACTTC. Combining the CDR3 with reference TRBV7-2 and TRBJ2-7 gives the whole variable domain GAGVSQSPSNKVTEKGKDVELRCDPISGHTALYWYRQSLGQGLEFLIYFQGNSAPDKSGLPSDRFSAERTGGSVSTLTIQRTQQEDSAVYLCASGQQKGASYEQYFGPGTRLTVT.

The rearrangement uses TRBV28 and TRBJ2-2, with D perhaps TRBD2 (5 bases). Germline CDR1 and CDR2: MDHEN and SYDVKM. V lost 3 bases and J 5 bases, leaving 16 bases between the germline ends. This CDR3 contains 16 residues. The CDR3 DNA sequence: TGTGCCAGCAGTTTTTCCCTCCCTGGGGAGACCGGGGAGCTGTTTTTT. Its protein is CASSFSLPGETGELFF. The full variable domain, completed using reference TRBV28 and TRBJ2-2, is DVKVTQSSRYLVKRTGEKVFLECVQDMDHENMFWYRQDPGLGLRLIYFSYDVKMKEKGDIPEGYSVSREKKERFSLILESASTNQTSMYLCASSFSLPGETGELFFGEGSRLTVL.

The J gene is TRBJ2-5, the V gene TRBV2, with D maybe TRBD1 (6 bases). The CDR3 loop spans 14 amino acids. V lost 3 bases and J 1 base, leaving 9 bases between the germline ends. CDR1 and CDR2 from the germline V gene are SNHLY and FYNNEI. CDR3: CASSDDRSQETQYF. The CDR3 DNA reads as TGTGCCAGCAGTGATGACAGGTCCCAAGAGACCCAGTACTTC.

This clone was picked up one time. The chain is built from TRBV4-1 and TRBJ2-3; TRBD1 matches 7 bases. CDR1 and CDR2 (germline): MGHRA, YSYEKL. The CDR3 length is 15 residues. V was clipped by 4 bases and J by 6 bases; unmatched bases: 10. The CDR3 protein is CASSLRQGDSDTQYF. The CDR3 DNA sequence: TGCGCCAGCAGCCTTCGGCAGGGGGATTCGGATACGCAGTATTTT.

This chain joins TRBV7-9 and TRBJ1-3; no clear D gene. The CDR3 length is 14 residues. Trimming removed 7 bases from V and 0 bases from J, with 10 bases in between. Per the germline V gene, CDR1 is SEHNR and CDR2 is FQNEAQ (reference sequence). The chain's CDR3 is CASIKRNSGNTIYF. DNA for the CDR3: TGTGCCAGCATAAAACGGAACTCTGGAAACACCATATATTTT.

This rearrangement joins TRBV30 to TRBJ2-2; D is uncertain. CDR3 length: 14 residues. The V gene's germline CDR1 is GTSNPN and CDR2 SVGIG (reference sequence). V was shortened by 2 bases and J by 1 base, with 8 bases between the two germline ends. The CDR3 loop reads CAWSLQLNTGELFF. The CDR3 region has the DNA TGTGCCTGGAGTTTACAGTTGAACACCGGGGAGCTGTTTTTT. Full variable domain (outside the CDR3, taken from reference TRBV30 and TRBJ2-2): SQTIHQWPATLVQPVGSPLSLECTVEGTSNPNLYWYRQAAGRGLQLLFYSVGIGQISSEVPQNLSASRPQDRQFILSSKKLLLSDSGFYLCAWSLQLNTGELFFGEGSRLTVL.

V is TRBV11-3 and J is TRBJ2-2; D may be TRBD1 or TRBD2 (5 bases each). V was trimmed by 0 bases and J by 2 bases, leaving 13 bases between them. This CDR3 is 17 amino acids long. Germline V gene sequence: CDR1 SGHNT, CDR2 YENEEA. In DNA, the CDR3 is TGTGCCAGCAGCTTAGATTTACGGGGACCTAACACCGGGGAGCTGTTTTTT. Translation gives CASSLDLRGPNTGELFF.

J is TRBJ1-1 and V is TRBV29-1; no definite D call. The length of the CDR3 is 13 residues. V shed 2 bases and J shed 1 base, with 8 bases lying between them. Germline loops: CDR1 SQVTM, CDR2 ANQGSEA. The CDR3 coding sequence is TGCAGCGTTGAAATAGGTACGAACACTGAAGCTTTCTTT. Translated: CSVEIGTNTEAFF.

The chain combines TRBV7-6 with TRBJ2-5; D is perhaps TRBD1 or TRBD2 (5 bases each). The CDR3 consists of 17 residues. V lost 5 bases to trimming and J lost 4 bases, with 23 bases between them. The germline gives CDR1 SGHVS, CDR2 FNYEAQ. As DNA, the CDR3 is TGTGCCAGCAGCCCCTCCCTTGGCAGGGATGGACTAGAGACCCAGTACTTC. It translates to CASSPSLGRDGLETQYF.

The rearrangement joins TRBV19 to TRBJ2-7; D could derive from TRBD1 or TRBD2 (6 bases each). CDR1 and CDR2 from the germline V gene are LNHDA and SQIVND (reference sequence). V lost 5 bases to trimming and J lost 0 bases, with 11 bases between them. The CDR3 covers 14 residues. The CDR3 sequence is CASSDRRGSYEQYF. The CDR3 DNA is TGTGCCAGTAGTGACAGGCGGGGCTCCTACGAGCAGTACTTC.

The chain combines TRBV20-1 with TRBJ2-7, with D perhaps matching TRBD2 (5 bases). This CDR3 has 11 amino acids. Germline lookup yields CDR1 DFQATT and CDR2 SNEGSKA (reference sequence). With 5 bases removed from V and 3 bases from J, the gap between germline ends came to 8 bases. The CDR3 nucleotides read TGCAGTGCTGCGGGTGGCTACGAGCAGTACTTC. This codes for CSAAGGYEQYF.

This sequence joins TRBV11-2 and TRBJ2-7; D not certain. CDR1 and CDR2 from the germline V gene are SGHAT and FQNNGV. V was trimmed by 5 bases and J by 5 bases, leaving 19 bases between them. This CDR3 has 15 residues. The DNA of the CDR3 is TGTGCCAGCAGCCCCTTTGGGGTTCCTCGGGACGAGCAGTACTTC. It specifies CASSPFGVPRDEQYF.

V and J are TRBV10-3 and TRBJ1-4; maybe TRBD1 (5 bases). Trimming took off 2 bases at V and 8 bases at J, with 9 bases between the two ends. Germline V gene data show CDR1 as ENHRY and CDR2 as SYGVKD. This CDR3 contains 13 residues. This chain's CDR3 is CAISEGAEEKLFF. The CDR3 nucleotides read TGTGCCATCAGTGAGGGGGCGGAAGAAAAACTGTTTTTT.

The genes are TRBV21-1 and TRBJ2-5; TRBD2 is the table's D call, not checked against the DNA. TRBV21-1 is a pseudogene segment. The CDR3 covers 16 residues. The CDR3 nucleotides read TGTGCCAGCAGCCAAAATCGGCCCCTAGCGCAAGAGACCCAGTACTTC. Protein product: CASSQNRPLAQETQYF.

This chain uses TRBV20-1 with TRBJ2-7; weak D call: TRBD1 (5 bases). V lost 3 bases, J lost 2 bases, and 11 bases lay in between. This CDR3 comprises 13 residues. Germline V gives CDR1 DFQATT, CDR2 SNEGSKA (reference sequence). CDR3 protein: CSASMDNTYEQYF. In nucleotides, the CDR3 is TGCAGTGCTAGTATGGACAACACCTACGAGCAGTACTTC.

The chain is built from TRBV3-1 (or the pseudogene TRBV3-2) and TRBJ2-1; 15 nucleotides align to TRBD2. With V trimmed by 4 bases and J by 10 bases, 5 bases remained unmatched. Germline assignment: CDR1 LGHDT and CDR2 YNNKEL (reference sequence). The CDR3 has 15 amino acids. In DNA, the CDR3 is TGTGCCAGCAGCCTGACGGGACTAGCGGGAGGCGAGCAGTTCTTC. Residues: CASSLTGLAGGEQFF.

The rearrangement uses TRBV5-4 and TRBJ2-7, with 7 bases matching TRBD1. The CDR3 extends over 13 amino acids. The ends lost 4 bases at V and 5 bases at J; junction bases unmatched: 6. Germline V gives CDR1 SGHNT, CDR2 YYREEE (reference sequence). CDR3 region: CASSLAGGDEQYF. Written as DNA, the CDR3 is TGTGCCAGCAGCCTGGCAGGGGGAGACGAGCAGTACTTC.

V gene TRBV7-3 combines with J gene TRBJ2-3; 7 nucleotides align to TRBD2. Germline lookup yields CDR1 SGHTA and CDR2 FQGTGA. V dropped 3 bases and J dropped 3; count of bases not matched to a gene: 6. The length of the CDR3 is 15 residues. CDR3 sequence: CASSFGGSGTDTQYF. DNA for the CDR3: TGTGCCAGCAGCTTCGGCGGGAGTGGAACAGATACGCAGTATTTT.